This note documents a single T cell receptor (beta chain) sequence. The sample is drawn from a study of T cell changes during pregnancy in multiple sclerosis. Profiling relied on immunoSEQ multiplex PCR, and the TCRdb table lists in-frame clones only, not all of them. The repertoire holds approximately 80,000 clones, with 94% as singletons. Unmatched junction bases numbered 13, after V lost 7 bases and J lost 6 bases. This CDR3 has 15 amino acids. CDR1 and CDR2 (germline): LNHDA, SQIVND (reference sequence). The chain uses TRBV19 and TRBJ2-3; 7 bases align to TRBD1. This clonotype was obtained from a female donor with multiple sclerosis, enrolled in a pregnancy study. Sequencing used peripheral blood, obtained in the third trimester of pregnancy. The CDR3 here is CASNRDGDRSDTQYF. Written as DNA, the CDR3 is TGTGCCAGTAATAGGGATGGGGACAGATCGGATACGCAGTATTTT.